This passage covers 13 T cell receptor beta chains from one sample sequenced in a study of technical replicates of blood from a few donors. The assay was immunoSEQ multiplex PCR, and TCRdb's table has in-frame clones only and misses some. The data show approximately 92,000 clones, around 96% seen once. Material for sequencing was T cells isolated from PBMCs. These receptors all stem from a human donor in good health.

The rearrangement links TRBV5-1 to TRBJ1-4, with D uncertain. This CDR3 is built from 14 residues. Per germline, CDR1 SGHRS and CDR2 YFSETQ. V was clipped by 3 bases and J by 0 bases, with 6 bases between them. The CDR3 loop is CASSSTATNEKLFF. CDR3 bases: TGCGCCAGCAGCTCGACTGCAACTAATGAAAAACTGTTTTTT.

This clone was counted a single time. V and J are TRBV12-1 and TRBJ2-7; the D call TRBD2 from the table was never checked on the DNA. TRBV12-1 is a recognized pseudogene. There are 15 residues in the CDR3. CDR3 sequence (DNA): TGTGCCAGCAGCTTTGATAGAAGGAGCAGAGGGGAGCAGTACTTC. It yields the protein CASSFDRRSRGEQYF.

The count of this clone is one. The genes are TRBV27 and TRBJ2-7; 12 positions match TRBD2. The germline CDR1 and CDR2 sequences are MNHEY and SMNVEV (reference sequence). Trimming cost V 5 bases and J 3 bases; bases outside gene matches: 5. CDR3 length: 15 residues. CDR3 sequence (DNA): TGTGCCAGCAGTGTCCAGACTAGCGGGGGCTACGAGCAGTACTTC. Protein sequence: CASSVQTSGGYEQYF.

The V gene is TRBV5-5, the J gene TRBJ2-1; D gene unclear. The germline V gene has CDR1 SGHKS and CDR2 YYEKEE (reference sequence). The CDR3 sequence is 18 residues long. V shed 0 bases and J shed 7 bases, with 23 bases lying between them. For the CDR3, the DNA is TGTGCCAGCAGCTTGGACGAAGCGTACCCTATTTCGCGGAATGAGCAGTTCTTC. As protein: CASSLDEAYPISRNEQFF.

The DNA of the CDR3 is TGTGCCATCAGTGGGGGCGGGAGGAGAAACGAGCAGTACTTC. Translating gives CAISGGGRRNEQYF. The chain combines TRBV10-3 with TRBJ2-7, with 8 nucleotides matching TRBD2. J was trimmed by 5 bases and V by 4 bases; bases with no gene match: 7. This CDR3 region has 14 residues. The germline V gene has CDR1 ENHRY and CDR2 SYGVKD.

This sequence joins TRBV21-1 and TRBJ1-4; whether TRBD1, the table's D call, matches the DNA was not checked. TRBV21-1 represents a pseudogene. The CDR3 is 15 amino acids. CDR3 sequence (DNA): TGTGCCAGCAGCAAATGGACAGGGGGGTATGAAAAACTGTTTTTT. Amino acid sequence: CASSKWTGGYEKLFF.

The chain couples TRBV11-1 to TRBJ1-1, with 9 bases matching TRBD1. The J segment lost 3 bases and the V segment lost 5 bases, leaving 10 bases of the junction unmatched. This CDR3 comprises 16 residues. The germline V gene has CDR1 SGHAT and CDR2 FQDESV (reference sequence). The CDR3 nucleotides are TGTGCCAGCAGCGCCCGGGACAGGGCCCTAGACACTGAAGCTTTCTTT. Its protein product is CASSARDRALDTEAFF.

This clone was seen more than once but under ten times. The CDR3 sequence: CASRLRYGYTF. CDR3 nucleotides: TGTGCCAGCCGCTTACGGTATGGCTACACCTTC. The chain is built from TRBV28 and TRBJ1-2; D remains ambiguous. CDR3 length: 11 residues. The V and J ends lost 8 bases and 5 bases respectively, with 9 bases between them. Germline CDR1 is MDHEN and CDR2 is SYDVKM.

The V gene is TRBV5-6, the J gene TRBJ2-3; 9 positions match TRBD2. CDR3 length: 15 residues. CDR1 and CDR2 from the germline V gene are SGHDT and YYEEEE. Losses at the gene ends were 2 bases for V and 7 bases for J; bases not matched to a gene: 8. CDR3 sequence (DNA): TGTGCCAGCAGCTTTAGCTCGCGGGGGGGGAATACGCAGTATTTT. Encoded protein: CASSFSSRGGNTQYF.

The gene calls are TRBV6-1 and TRBJ2-3; 13 bases line up with TRBD2. After removal of 3 bases from V and 0 bases from J, the junction contained 6 bases not matched to a gene. CDR1 is MNHNS and CDR2 is SASEGT in the germline V gene. The CDR3 spans 18 residues. The CDR3 region is CASSEKLAGGWSTDTQYF. The CDR3 DNA reads as TGTGCCAGCAGTGAGAAACTAGCGGGAGGGTGGAGCACAGATACGCAGTATTTT.

The chain is built from TRBV28 and TRBJ2-2, with 7 bases lining up with TRBD2. CDR3 length: 15 residues. Germline V gene lookup returns CDR1 MDHEN and CDR2 SYDVKM. V lost 6 bases, J lost 0 bases, and 4 bases stayed unmatched. CDR3 DNA sequence: TGTGCCAGCAGGGGGGGGACCGCGAACACCGGGGAGCTGTTTTTT. Translating gives CASRGGTANTGELFF.

The chain combines TRBV5-1 with TRBJ1-1, with unresolved D. The ends were cut back, 0 bases at V and 3 bases at J, with 9 bases in the middle. The CDR3 runs to 14 residues. Germline CDR1 and CDR2: SGHRS and YFSETQ. The CDR3 DNA reads TGCGCCAGCAGCTTGGGGGCAGACGACACTGAAGCTTTCTTT. It is translated as CASSLGADDTEAFF.

In its sample, this clone was seen once. The chain uses TRBV10-3 and TRBJ2-2; the D gene is possibly TRBD2 (6 bases). The V end was cut by 7 bases, the J end by 3 bases, with 12 bases between. The CDR3 consists of 14 residues. Germline V gene data show CDR1 as ENHRY and CDR2 as SYGVKD. The DNA of the CDR3 is TGTGCCATCATGCGGGACTCCTACACCGGGGAGCTGTTTTTT. It translates to CAIMRDSYTGELFF.